These 13 T cell receptor beta chains share one sample of origin, sequenced in a study of post-analysis software for immune sequencing data (dated by TCRdb to about 2015). General study outcomes and caveats: Patients showed significantly higher frequencies than controls for a handful of TRBV segments, among them TRBV5-6, TRBV5-1 and TRBV20-1.

No antigen has been identified for these receptors. The library was produced with PCR. TCRdb lists the instrument as Illumina HiSeq 2500. To reduce PCR and sequencing biases, unique molecular identifiers were incorporated into the TCR beta cDNA libraries. TCRdb redid the processing of the public reads, applying fastp at Q25 and MiXCR, and retained in-frame beta chains. Identical CDR3 protein sequences are pooled into one entry, listed with their most common genes and DNA. This sample is represented by hundreds of thousands of distinct CDR3 sequences; roughly 35% of them were singletons. In total, the top ten clones hold roughly 12% of the sample. The sample comprised blood. These receptors all come from a girl aged 10-17 years with multiple sclerosis.

The chain links TRBV2 to TRBJ2-2; TRBD1 might be the D (6 bases). The CDR3 totals 19 residues. The germline CDR1 and CDR2 sequences are SNHLY and FYNNEI. V was clipped by 7 bases and J by 3 bases, with 27 bases between them. The DNA of the CDR3 is TGTGCCAGCACTTCTCCTGGGGTTACAGGGAAGGAGGACACCGGGGAGCTGTTTTTT. Encoded protein: CASTSPGVTGKEDTGELFF.

The chain has TRBV7-6 and TRBJ2-3; 8 bases are a match to TRBD2. Trimming removed 7 bases from V and 0 bases from J; junction bases left unmatched: 3. CDR3 size: 14 residues. Germline CDR1 is SGHVS and CDR2 is FNYEAQ. The CDR3 here is CASKQRGSTDTQYF. CDR3 in DNA: TGTGCCAGCAAACAGCGGGGGAGCACAGATACGCAGTATTTT.

This chain joins TRBV15 and TRBJ1-1; 10 nucleotides line up with TRBD1. CDR1 and CDR2 from the germline V gene are LNHNV and YYDKDF (reference sequence). Germline trimming cut 0 bases from V and 6 bases from J; bases unmatched to any gene: 7. The CDR3 consists of 16 residues. This chain's CDR3 is CATSRDLTGGWAEAFF. In nucleotides, the CDR3 is TGTGCCACCAGCAGAGATCTGACAGGGGGCTGGGCTGAAGCTTTCTTT.

V gene TRBV20-1 combines with J gene TRBJ1-1; D remains ambiguous. Per germline, CDR1 DFQATT and CDR2 SNEGSKA (reference sequence). The CDR3 is 12 amino acids. Deletions cut 0 bases from V and 5 bases from J, with 7 bases between. The CDR3 nucleotides read TGCAGTGCTAGAGAGGGAGAGACTGAAGCTTTCTTT. It encodes CSAREGETEAFF.

This clonotype has more than one count but fewer than ten. V is TRBV14 and J is TRBJ2-7; D call uncertain. With 5 bases removed from V and 0 bases from J, the gap between germline ends came to 14 bases. The germline V gene has CDR1 SGHDN and CDR2 FVKESK. This CDR3 has 15 residues. CDR3 sequence reads: CASSKHSVSSYEQYF. The CDR3 DNA follows: TGTGCCAGCAGCAAGCACAGCGTTAGCTCCTACGAGCAGTACTTC.

Notes on this clonotype: An end of the junction does not agree with germline; a read error may underlie this. The gene calls are TRBV5-1 and TRBJ2-2; D is undetermined. CDR1 and CDR2 from the germline V gene are SGHRS and YFSETQ. The CDR3 is made up of 13 amino acids. For the CDR3, the DNA is TGCACCAGCACCAGGCGTGAGGCTGGGGAGCTGTTTTTT. This sequence encodes CTSTRREAGELFF.

Ten or more counts support this clonotype. The chain links TRBV20-1 to TRBJ2-7; D possibly corresponds to TRBD2 (5 bases). Trimming pared 0 bases from V and 0 bases from J, leaving 12 bases between. CDR1 and CDR2 from the germline V gene are DFQATT and SNEGSKA (reference sequence). There are 15 residues in the CDR3. The CDR3 here is CSARDAGRDSYEQYF. The CDR3 bases are TGCAGTGCTAGAGACGCGGGCAGAGACTCCTACGAGCAGTACTTC.

This clonotype was seen only a few times. V is TRBV7-9 and J is TRBJ2-7; D remains unclear. Per the germline V gene, CDR1 is SEHNR and CDR2 is FQNEAQ (reference sequence). The CDR3 loop spans 14 amino acids. Trimming took 1 base from V and 0 from J, leaving 7 bases between them. The CDR3 DNA reads TGTGCCAGCAGCTTAGTCCCGGGCTCCTACGAGCAGTACTTC. Translating gives CASSLVPGSYEQYF.

This clonotype occurred a few times. V is TRBV14 and J is TRBJ2-7; tentative D call: TRBD1 (6 bases). CDR3 size: 19 residues. Germline CDR1 and CDR2: SGHDN and FVKESK. V shed 0 bases and J shed 0 bases, with 21 bases lying between them. CDR3 bases: TGTGCCAGCAGCCAAGATCAAGCTTTGTCGCGCAGGGGCTCCTACGAGCAGTACTTC. Its protein is CASSQDQALSRRGSYEQYF.

The sample holds a few counts of this clonotype. V is TRBV7-9 and J is TRBJ2-7; no firm D call. From germline, CDR1 is SEHNR and CDR2 FQNEAQ (reference sequence). The CDR3 loop spans 13 amino acids. V was pared by 5 bases and J by 6 bases, with 14 bases between. The CDR3 coding sequence is TGTGCCAGCAGCAATGCCGAGCAGGTCGAGCAGTACTTC. Translating it yields CASSNAEQVEQYF.

A few counts support this clonotype. The chain joins TRBV20-1 to TRBJ1-2; unclear D gene. The CDR3 runs 11 residues. From germline, CDR1 is DFQATT and CDR2 SNEGSKA (reference sequence). The V end was cut by 0 bases, the J end by 7 bases, with 6 bases between. The DNA for the CDR3 is TGCAGTGCTAGAGATAAGGTTGGCTACACCTTC. It encodes CSARDKVGYTF.

This clonotype was counted between two and nine times. The V call is TRBV27, the J call TRBJ2-2; no reliable D call. Germline assignment: CDR1 MNHEY and CDR2 SMNVEV (reference sequence). Trimming removed 6 bases from V and 2 bases from J, with 10 bases in between. The CDR3 consists of 14 residues. In nucleotides, the CDR3 is TGTGCCAGCAGCTACTTATTAAACACCGGGGAGCTGTTTTTT. It encodes CASSYLLNTGELFF.

CDR3 DNA sequence: TGCGCCAGCAGCTTCCCGCTAGCGGGGGGCACAGATACGCAGTATTTT. This sequence encodes CASSFPLAGGTDTQYF. This chain joins TRBV5-1 and TRBJ2-3; 10 bases fit TRBD2. The junction had 4 bases not matched to a gene; V was cut back by 2 bases and J by 1 base. This CDR3 spans 16 amino acids. Germline-derived CDR1 and CDR2 are SGHRS and YFSETQ. Full variable domain (rest looked up from reference TRBV5-1 and TRBJ2-3): KAGVTQTPRYLIKTRGQQVTLSCSPISGHRSVSWYQQTPGQGLQFLFEYFSETQRNKGNFPGRFSGRQFSNSRSEMNVSTLELGDSALYLCASSFPLAGGTDTQYFGPGTRLTVL.